The T cell receptor (beta chain) under discussion was sequenced for a study of pediatric ulcerative colitis. Study findings and constraints: No controls had the two rectal clonotypes shared by ulcerative colitis patients. Blood-rectal clonal overlap within each person was significantly higher in ulcerative colitis patients than controls.

As regards this clone: Its antigen is unidentified.

Each sample received Survey-level depth of up to 500,000 reads. Repertoires were generated with immunoSEQ multiplex PCR, while TCRdb's copy carries only in-frame clones and drops some. The data show approximately 32,000 clones, roughly four fifths seen once. Ulcerative colitis patients received no immunosuppressive medication before the diagnostic colonoscopy. V was pared by 4 bases and J by 5 bases, with 6 bases between. Germline lookup yields CDR1 LNHDA and CDR2 SQIVND (reference sequence). This CDR3 spans 11 amino acids. The chain links TRBV19 to TRBJ2-7; D possibly corresponds to TRBD2 (5 bases). The receptor was isolated from a boy between 5 and 17 years old with severe ulcerative colitis. Sequenced sample: blood. CDR3 protein: CASSTGDEQYF. The CDR3 nucleotides read TGTGCCAGTAGTACCGGGGACGAGCAGTACTTC.